This T cell receptor beta chain is drawn from a study of OX40 agonist ivuxolimab in advanced cancers. Whole-study context: The patients got ivuxolimab, which is an agonistic anti-OX40 (CD134) antibody.

V was trimmed by 9 bases and J by 6 bases, leaving 15 bases between them. The germline V gene has CDR1 MNHEY and CDR2 SVGAGI. The CDR3 has 13 amino acids. Repertoires were generated with immunoSEQ multiplex PCR, while TCRdb's copy carries only in-frame clones and drops some. The data contain under 100,000 clones, around four fifths of them singletons. General study points: Expanded clones tended on average to be more numerous among CD8+ T cells than CD4+.

This clone was detected only a few times. Its antigen remains unknown. The sampling schedule covered blood at baseline, cycle 4 day 1, and cycle 7 day 1. This chain links TRBV6-5 with TRBJ1-5; possible D gene TRBD1, 5 bases. The sample was CD4+ or CD8+ T cells sorted from blood, taken in a trial of the OX40 agonist ivuxolimab. The TCR was taken from an adult with an advanced solid tumor such as melanoma, head and neck, liver or kidney cancer. CDR3 residues: CASMGGISQPQHF. The CDR3 DNA reads TGTGCCAGTATGGGGGGGATTAGTCAGCCCCAGCATTTT.